These 19 T cell receptor beta chains were all obtained from the same sample, sequenced in a study of T cell clones after liver transplantation. Sequencing used immunoSEQ multiplex PCR; TCRdb keeps in-frame clones, though not all of them. There are tens of thousands of clones in the sample; about nine tenths occur only once, and roughly 2.5% lies in the top ten. The sequencing here drew on CD4+ T cells from blood, taken before liver transplant. All receptors come from a human donor who received a liver transplant.

The rearrangement links TRBV7-9 to TRBJ2-3; TRBD1 matches at 8 bases. The CDR3 runs to 15 residues. Looked up from germline, CDR1 is SEHNR and CDR2 is FQNEAQ (reference sequence). V lost 0 bases and J lost 5; bases outside the gene matches: 4. The CDR3 sequence: CASSLAQGAGDTQYF. The CDR3 DNA reads as TGTGCCAGCAGCTTAGCGCAGGGGGCGGGAGATACGCAGTATTTT.

This chain connects TRBV29-1 to TRBJ2-1; 8 nucleotides line up with TRBD2. The CDR3 is made up of 14 amino acids. CDR1 is SQVTM and CDR2 is ANQGSEA in the germline V gene. Trimming removed 1 base from V and 6 bases from J; junction bases left unmatched: 5. CDR3 DNA: TGCAGCGTTGAAGTACGTGGGACTAGCAATGAGCAGTTCTTC. This codes for CSVEVRGTSNEQFF.

The chain is built from TRBV5-1 and TRBJ2-2, with D perhaps matching TRBD1 (6 bases). CDR3 size: 16 residues. Trimming cost V 0 bases and J 2 bases, with 11 bases left between them. Germline CDR1 SGHRS, CDR2 YFSETQ. For the CDR3, the DNA is TGCGCCAGCAGCTTGGCCGCAGGGGTCAACACCGGGGAGCTGTTTTTT. Residues: CASSLAAGVNTGELFF.

The V call is TRBV18, the J call TRBJ2-5; 9 nucleotides line up with TRBD2. The CDR3 extends over 14 amino acids. V shed 6 bases, J shed 4 bases, and the junction held 6 bases outside the gene matches. Per the germline V gene, CDR1 is KGHSH and CDR2 is LQKENI. The CDR3 DNA sequence: TGTGCCAGCTCGCTAGCGGGAACGGGAGAGACCCAGTACTTC. This codes for CASSLAGTGETQYF.

The rearrangement links TRBV6-5 to TRBJ2-1; 9 bases line up with TRBD2. Trimming at V came to 5 bases and at J to 5 bases, leaving 4 bases not matched to a gene. Germline loops: CDR1 MNHEY, CDR2 SVGAGI. The CDR3 consists of 14 residues. In DNA, the CDR3 is TGTGCCAGCAGTCCCGGACTAGCGAACAATGAGCAGTTCTTC. Its translation: CASSPGLANNEQFF.

This chain uses TRBV7-9 with TRBJ1-5, with D perhaps TRBD1 (6 bases). The CDR3 sequence is 15 residues long. Germline V gene sequence: CDR1 SEHNR, CDR2 FQNEAQ (reference sequence). V was shortened by 5 bases and J by 9 bases, with 20 bases between the two germline ends. CDR3 in DNA: TGTGCCAGCAGCCCCCCGGGGGGCGAGGATCTGCCCCAGCATTTT. It encodes CASSPPGGEDLPQHF.

The chain couples TRBV28 to TRBJ2-1; 16 bases map to TRBD2. CDR3 length equals 20 residues. Per the germline V gene, CDR1 is MDHEN and CDR2 is SYDVKM. The V segment lost 7 bases and the J segment 8 bases; nucleotides outside the gene matches: 20. CDR3 amino acids: CASTRWGASVGTSGRDEQFF. The CDR3 nucleotides read TGTGCCAGCACCCGGTGGGGGGCGTCGGTCGGGACTAGCGGGAGGGATGAGCAGTTCTTC. Drawing the rest from reference TRBV28 and TRBJ2-1, the complete variable domain is DVKVTQSSRYLVKRTGEKVFLECVQDMDHENMFWYRQDPGLGLRLIYFSYDVKMKEKGDIPEGYSVSREKKERFSLILESASTNQTSMYLCASTRWGASVGTSGRDEQFFGPGTRLTVL.

This rearrangement joins TRBV6-6 to TRBJ1-2; 8 bases agree with TRBD1. The CDR3 is 10 residues long. Trimming cost V 10 bases and J 6 bases; bases outside gene matches: 1. Germline V gene sequence: CDR1 MNHNY, CDR2 SVGAGI (reference sequence). The DNA of the CDR3 is TGTGCCACAGGGGGCGATGGCTACACCTTC. It translates to CATGGDGYTF.

This chain joins TRBV6-6 and TRBJ2-7; 7 bases match TRBD1. There are 13 residues in the CDR3. The germline V gene encodes CDR1 MNHNY and CDR2 SVGAGI (reference sequence). The ends lost 6 bases at V and 5 bases at J; junction bases unmatched: 7. The CDR3 region is CASRPIGGHEQYF. The CDR3 coding sequence is TGTGCCAGCAGACCAATAGGGGGCCACGAGCAGTACTTC.

J is TRBJ2-5 and V is TRBV28; D may be TRBD2 (6 bases). With the DNA end fitting TRBJ2-7 better, the J assignment may be wrong. Germline CDR1 MDHEN, CDR2 SYDVKM. This CDR3 comprises 12 residues. The CDR3 region has the DNA TGTGCCAGCAGTGGAGGGCCCTACGAGCAGTACTTC. Amino acid sequence: CASSGGPYEQYF.

The genes are TRBV2 and TRBJ2-2, with TRBD1 matching 9 bases. J lost 5 bases, V lost 4 bases, and 2 bases had no gene match. This CDR3 is built from 14 residues. CDR1 and CDR2 (germline): SNHLY, FYNNEI. The CDR3 region is CASSGTGETGELFF. Written as DNA, the CDR3 is TGTGCCAGCAGTGGGACAGGGGAGACCGGGGAGCTGTTTTTT.

The gene calls are TRBV5-1 and TRBJ2-7; the D gene is possibly TRBD2 (6 bases). V shed 0 bases and J shed 5 bases, with 18 bases lying between them. Germline lookup yields CDR1 SGHRS and CDR2 YFSETQ. This CDR3 region has 16 residues. CDR3 protein: CASSLAGTPRINEQYF. The DNA for the CDR3 is TGCGCCAGCAGCTTGGCAGGGACTCCACGAATAAACGAGCAGTACTTC.

This sequence joins TRBV27 and TRBJ1-2; D not certain. The CDR3 covers 12 residues. Germline V gives CDR1 MNHEY, CDR2 SMNVEV (reference sequence). V shed 6 bases and J shed 7 bases, with 12 bases lying between them. This chain's CDR3 is CASSLGRTGYTF. CDR3 sequence (DNA): TGTGCCAGCAGCCTGGGGAGGACTGGCTACACCTTC.

This rearrangement joins TRBV27 to TRBJ2-6, with D unclear. CDR1 is MNHEY and CDR2 is SMNVEV in the germline V gene (reference sequence). The CDR3 has 16 amino acids. V was trimmed by 6 bases and J by 0 bases, leaving 12 bases between them. CDR3 sequence (DNA): TGTGCCAGCAGATCTATGGCGAGCTCTGGGGCCAACGTCCTGACTTTC. It translates to CASRSMASSGANVLTF.

This rearrangement joins TRBV5-1 to TRBJ1-2; D is unclear. The CDR3 spans 13 residues. Trimming took off 0 bases at V and 6 bases at J, with 9 bases between the two ends. Germline CDR1 and CDR2: SGHRS and YFSETQ. CDR3 DNA: TGCGCCAGCAGCTTGGTAGCGGATGATGGCTACACCTTC. It translates to CASSLVADDGYTF.

The rearrangement joins TRBV5-1 to TRBJ2-7, with TRBD2 identical over 10 bases. In germline, CDR1 is SGHRS, CDR2 YFSETQ. J was trimmed by 0 bases and V by 2 bases; bases with no gene match: 2. CDR3 length: 15 amino acids. The CDR3 loop is CASSLSSGSSYEQYF. CDR3 in DNA: TGCGCCAGCAGCTTATCTAGCGGGAGCTCCTACGAGCAGTACTTC.

V usage is TRBV7-3 and J usage is TRBJ2-5; D gene ambiguous. Trimming took 2 bases from V and 5 from J, leaving 9 bases between them. The CDR3 covers 13 residues. Germline V CDR1 and CDR2: SGHTA, FQGTGA. The DNA of the CDR3 is TGTGCCAGCAGCTTAGTGATAGGGGAGACCCAGTACTTC. Translation gives CASSLVIGETQYF.

This clone was recorded only once. This chain joins TRBV4-3 and TRBJ2-7, with D tentatively TRBD1 (6 bases). The germline V gene has CDR1 LGHNA and CDR2 YSLEER. With 0 bases removed from V and 2 bases from J, the gap between germline ends came to 14 bases. This CDR3 comprises 16 residues. In nucleotides, the CDR3 is TGCGCCAGCAGCCAAGATTTCGAGGACAGTGCCTACGAGCAGTACTTC. Amino acid sequence: CASSQDFEDSAYEQYF.

The rearrangement uses TRBV29-1 and TRBJ1-1; unclear D gene. The CDR3 is made up of 10 amino acids. Germline V gene sequence: CDR1 SQVTM, CDR2 ANQGSEA. The V end was cut by 7 bases, the J end by 1 base, with 4 bases between. In DNA, the CDR3 is TGCAGCGCACAGAACACTGAAGCTTTCTTT. Amino acids: CSAQNTEAFF.